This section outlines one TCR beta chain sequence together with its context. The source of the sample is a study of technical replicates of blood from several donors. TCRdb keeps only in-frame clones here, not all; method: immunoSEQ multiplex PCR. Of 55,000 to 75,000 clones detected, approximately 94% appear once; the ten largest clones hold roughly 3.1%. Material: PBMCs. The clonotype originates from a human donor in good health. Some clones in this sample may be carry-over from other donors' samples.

CDR3 coding DNA: TGTGCCAGCAGCTTACTAGCATCCGATACGCAGTATTTT. Encoded protein: CASSLLASDTQYF. V is TRBV7-2 and J is TRBJ2-3, with D maybe TRBD2 (5 bases). Deletions cut 2 bases from V and 6 bases from J, with 9 bases between. Germline CDR1 and CDR2: SGHTA and FQGNSA. This CDR3 region has 13 residues.